The 27 T cell receptor beta chains below were found in one sample sequenced in a study of regulatory T cells in long-lasting Graves disease. Documented time point: persistent/refractory GD, antithyroid drugs over 5 years with positive TRAb. With RNA extracted from PBMCs as input, the TCR library was made. For TCR beta, libraries came from iRepertoire HTBI primers and Arm-PCR of CDR3 regions. TCRdb itself ran the multiplex PCR reads through MiXCR, one entry per CDR3 protein. This table holds 400,000 to 450,000 distinct CDR3 sequences, around 22% found once. Sequenced here: peripheral blood mononuclear cells (PBMCs), sampled when the disease was refractory, from a patient treated with antithyroid drugs. These receptors all stem from a female donor with Graves disease.

At least ten counts were recorded for this clonotype. The junction shows a germline mismatch at one end, possibly a read error. This chain connects TRBV7-9 to TRBJ1-2; D might be TRBD1 (6 bases). The CDR3 consists of 15 residues. The germline V gene encodes CDR1 SEHNR and CDR2 FQNEAQ (reference sequence). The CDR3 DNA reads as TGTGCCAGCACCTTAAAACAGGGCCACAACTATGGCTACACCTTC. This sequence encodes CASTLKQGHNYGYTF. The full variable domain, rest sourced from reference TRBV7-9 and TRBJ1-2, is DTGVSQNPRHKITKRGQNVTFRCDPISEHNRLYWYRQTLGQGPEFLTYFQNEAQLEKSRLLSDRFSAERPKGSFSTLEIQRTEQGDSAMYLCASTLKQGHNYGYTFGSGTRLTVV.

This clonotype was seen more than once but under ten times. This chain links TRBV7-9 with TRBJ1-1; no definite D call. There are 12 residues in the CDR3. Germline V CDR1 and CDR2: SEHNR, FQNEAQ (reference sequence). The V end was cut by 5 bases, the J end by 0 bases, with 4 bases between. The CDR3 DNA reads TGTGCCAGCAGCAAAGTGAACACTGAAGCTTTCTTT. This sequence encodes CASSKVNTEAFF.

This clonotype was recorded a few times. The CDR3 loop is CASRPDNLAISGNTIYF. The CDR3 DNA reads TGTGCCAGCAGGCCGGACAACTTGGCTATCTCTGGAAACACCATATATTTT. The genes are TRBV12-3 or TRBV12-4 and TRBJ1-3; a weak D match, TRBD1 (5 bases). The CDR3 runs 17 residues. V lost 6 bases to trimming and J lost 0 bases, with 18 bases between them.

This clonotype was seen at least ten times. V is TRBV28 and J is TRBJ1-2, with D tentatively TRBD1 (6 bases). The V gene's germline CDR1 is MDHEN and CDR2 SYDVKM. This CDR3 region has 14 residues. V was clipped by 5 bases and J by 3 bases, with 13 bases between them. CDR3 loop: CASSTGGQHYGYTF. The CDR3 coding sequence is TGTGCCAGCAGTACCGGTGGACAGCACTATGGCTACACCTTC.

Concerning this clonotype: A read error may account for a junction end that differs from germline. The rearrangement uses TRBV24-1 and TRBJ1-1; maybe TRBD1 (6 bases). This CDR3 is 14 amino acids long. Germline CDR1 KGHDR, CDR2 SFDVKD. This chain's CDR3 is CATRDGGANIEAFF. CDR3 sequence (DNA): TGTGCCACCAGGGACGGGGGGGCGAACATTGAAGCTTTCTTT.

This clonotype was recorded many times. The chain couples TRBV6-5 to TRBJ1-1; no clear D gene. CDR1 is MNHEY, CDR2 SVGAGI, per germline. V was trimmed by 0 bases and J by 5 bases, leaving 1 base between them. CDR3 length: 11 amino acids. The DNA for the CDR3 is TGTGCCAGCAGTTACTCGACTGAAGCTTTCTTT. Translated: CASSYSTEAFF.

The table lists this clonotype with a few counts. The V gene is TRBV2, the J gene TRBJ1-4; D uncertain. The germline V and J ends were trimmed by 6 bases and 8 bases, with 19 bases remaining between them. The CDR3 has 15 amino acids. Looked up from germline, CDR1 is SNHLY and CDR2 is FYNNEI. The CDR3 region has the DNA TGTGCCAGCAGGCGGGCACCCGGACGAGGGGAAAAACTGTTTTTT. It is translated as CASRRAPGRGEKLFF.

This clonotype turned up a few times. V and J are TRBV2 and TRBJ1-3, with 10 bases fitting TRBD1. Germline CDR1 reads SNHLY; CDR2 reads FYNNEI. Trimming cost V 1 base and J 4 bases; bases outside gene matches: 10. There are 18 residues in the CDR3. CDR3 sequence: CASSEGSGQGLGGNTIYF. The CDR3 coding sequence is TGTGCCAGCAGTGAAGGATCGGGACAGGGGCTGGGAGGAAACACCATATATTTT.

The chain links TRBV12-3 or TRBV12-4 to TRBJ1-4; a weak D match, TRBD1 (6 bases). With 6 bases removed from V and 4 bases from J, the gap between germline ends came to 18 bases. This CDR3 region has 16 residues. CDR3 loop: CASRSTRQAFNEKLFF. CDR3 nucleotide sequence: TGTGCCAGCAGGTCGACGAGACAGGCCTTTAATGAAAAACTGTTTTTT.

With respect to this clonotype: Because the CDR3 is missing its conserved closing phenylalanine or tryptophan, this is likely a read error. The chain is built from TRBV7-3 and TRBJ2-5, with D uncertain. Trimming pared 5 bases from V and 5 bases from J, leaving 15 bases between. CDR3 length: 14 amino acids. CDR1 is SGHTA, CDR2 FQGTGA, per germline. CDR3 nucleotide sequence: TGTGCCAGCAGCCCCTCGGGTAGCTACGAGACCCAGTACTCC. Its translation is CASSPSGSYETQYS.

There are a few counts of this clonotype. The chain joins TRBV30 to TRBJ2-7, with D hard to call. CDR1 and CDR2 from the germline V gene are GTSNPN and SVGIG (reference sequence). Trimming removed 2 bases from V and 2 bases from J, with 7 bases in between. The CDR3 is 12 amino acids. In DNA form, the CDR3 reads TGTGCCTGGAGTCCAGGAGCCTACGAGCAGTACTTC. It yields the protein CAWSPGAYEQYF.

This chain joins TRBV20-1 and TRBJ2-7; 7 bases line up with TRBD1. Per the germline V gene, CDR1 is DFQATT and CDR2 is SNEGSKA (reference sequence). CDR3 length: 15 residues. V shed 3 bases, J shed 0 bases, and the junction held 8 bases outside the gene matches. CDR3 DNA: TGCAGTGCTAGTAGGTCCGGGGACAGCTCCTACGAGCAGTACTTC. Protein: CSASRSGDSSYEQYF.

The sample holds many counts of this clonotype. The gene calls are TRBV2 and TRBJ1-2; 7 bases agree with TRBD1. The germline gives CDR1 SNHLY, CDR2 FYNNEI. V was clipped by 0 bases and J by 7 bases; unmatched bases: 14. This CDR3 spans 17 amino acids. The CDR3 DNA is TGTGCCAGCAGTGAAGCGCTTCGAGGGGGCGCAAAGGGTGGCTACACCTTC. This encodes CASSEALRGGAKGGYTF.

This chain joins TRBV20-1 and TRBJ1-2; TRBD1 aligns across 9 bases. V lost 5 bases and J lost 3; bases outside the gene matches: 7. CDR3 size: 14 residues. Germline CDR1 is DFQATT and CDR2 is SNEGSKA (reference sequence). In DNA form, the CDR3 reads TGCAGTGCTGAGCCAAGGACAGGGGACTATGGCTACACCTTC. This translates into CSAEPRTGDYGYTF.

Points on this clonotype: A much larger clone lies a single base off, so this may be a read error. The chain links TRBV2 to TRBJ1-1; D is unresolved. CDR3 length equals 14 residues. Looked up from germline, CDR1 is SNHLY and CDR2 is FYNNEI. The CDR3 reads CAGSLTSLNTEAFF. The CDR3 DNA is TGTGCCGGCAGTTTGACAAGTTTGAACACTGAAGCTTTCTTT.

Comment on this clonotype: A read error may explain this, as a much larger clone is one base away. V gene TRBV27 combines with J gene TRBJ2-7; perhaps TRBD2 as D (5 bases). V shed 5 bases and J shed 3 bases, with 17 bases lying between them. The germline V gene encodes CDR1 MNHEY and CDR2 SMNVEV (reference sequence). The CDR3 length is 15 residues. The CDR3 reads CASSLSRDRIYEQYF. The CDR3 nucleotides are TGTGCCAGCAGTCTCAGTCGGGATCGGATCTACGAGCAGTACTTC.

This clonotype was counted at least ten times. This rearrangement joins TRBV27 to TRBJ1-5; 8 nucleotides match TRBD1. CDR1 is MNHEY, CDR2 SMNVEV, per germline (reference sequence). There are 15 residues in the CDR3. The junction had 6 bases not matched to a gene; V was cut back by 5 bases and J by 3 bases. The CDR3 region is CASSAWTGINQPQHF. In DNA, the CDR3 is TGTGCCAGCAGTGCCTGGACAGGGATCAATCAGCCCCAGCATTTT.

The genes are TRBV19 and TRBJ2-7; 10 nucleotides agree with TRBD1. CDR1 is LNHDA, CDR2 SQIVND, per germline (reference sequence). CDR3 length: 15 amino acids. The V segment lost 7 bases and the J segment 3 bases; nucleotides outside the gene matches: 9. The CDR3 is CASTKGQGGNYEQYF. CDR3 DNA sequence: TGTGCCAGTACCAAAGGACAGGGGGGGAACTACGAGCAGTACTTC.

This clonotype appeared many times. This sequence joins TRBV20-1 and TRBJ2-5; 8 bases fit TRBD2. Germline V gene sequence: CDR1 DFQATT, CDR2 SNEGSKA (reference sequence). The junction had 5 bases not matched to a gene; V was cut back by 4 bases and J by 4 bases. This CDR3 contains 13 residues. The CDR3 nucleotides read TGCAGTGCTAATCGGGAGGGTGGAGAGACCCAGTACTTC. Its translation: CSANREGGETQYF.

This chain uses TRBV3-1 with TRBJ2-5; possible D gene TRBD2, 5 bases. Trimming shortened V by 1 base and J by 5 bases, and 8 bases separated the two germline ends. CDR1 and CDR2 from the germline V gene are LGHDT and YNNKEL (reference sequence). The CDR3 sequence is 13 residues long. Here the CDR3 DNA reads TGTGCCAGCAGCCAAGTTTGGGAGGAGACCCAGTACTTC. Its protein product is CASSQVWEETQYF.

At least ten counts were recorded for this clonotype. This chain uses TRBV7-9 with TRBJ2-4, with D uncertain. Looked up from germline, CDR1 is SEHNR and CDR2 is FQNEAQ (reference sequence). The CDR3 spans 15 residues. Trimming removed 2 bases at V and 7 bases at J, with 15 bases between. In DNA form, the CDR3 reads TGTGCCAGCAGCTTAACGTCAGAGCGCGGCAACATTCAGTACTTC. This codes for CASSLTSERGNIQYF.

At least ten counts were recorded for this clonotype. This chain joins TRBV7-2 and TRBJ2-7; D uncertain. The CDR3 has 12 amino acids. CDR1 is SGHTA and CDR2 is FQGNSA in the germline V gene. Between the trimmed V and J ends, which lost 4 bases and 1 base, there was a span of 5 bases. The CDR3 reads CASSSVSYEQYF. CDR3 DNA sequence: TGTGCCAGCAGCTCCGTATCCTACGAGCAGTACTTC.

The sample holds many counts of this clonotype. V gene TRBV28 combines with J gene TRBJ2-5; 7 nucleotides match TRBD1. Germline assignment: CDR1 MDHEN and CDR2 SYDVKM. J lost 5 bases, V lost 3 bases, and 3 bases had no gene match. The CDR3 extends over 13 amino acids. CDR3 sequence: CASSFEGAETQYF. CDR3 in DNA: TGTGCCAGCAGTTTCGAGGGGGCCGAGACCCAGTACTTC.

This clonotype has at least ten counts. DNA for the CDR3: TGTGCCAGCAGTCTTAATGGACAGGGGTATCCCGGGGAGCTGTTTTTT. Its protein is CASSLNGQGYPGELFF. V gene TRBV2 combines with J gene TRBJ2-2; 9 bases fit TRBD1. With V trimmed by 5 bases and J by 6 bases, 10 bases remained unmatched. The CDR3 runs to 16 residues. Per the germline V gene, CDR1 is SNHLY and CDR2 is FYNNEI. Based on the CDR3 plus reference TRBV2 and TRBJ2-2, the full variable domain is EPEVTQTPSHQVTQMGQEVILRCVPISNHLYFYWYRQILGQKVEFLVSFYNNEISEKSEIFDDQFSVERPDGSNFTLKIRSTKLEDSAMYFCASSLNGQGYPGELFFGEGSRLTVL.

This sequence joins TRBV25-1 and TRBJ2-1; 8 bases align to TRBD2. The germline V gene has CDR1 MGHDK and CDR2 SYGVNS. The CDR3 extends over 16 amino acids. V lost 3 bases to trimming and J lost 2 bases; unmatched junction nucleotides: 6. The CDR3 reads CASSDHTGLAYNEQFF. The DNA for the CDR3 is TGTGCCAGCAGTGATCATACGGGACTAGCCTACAATGAGCAGTTCTTC.

The chain joins TRBV5-1 to TRBJ1-1; D not resolved. This CDR3 comprises 15 residues. With 0 bases removed from V and 1 base from J, the gap between germline ends came to 10 bases. CDR1 is SGHRS and CDR2 is YFSETQ in the germline V gene. CDR3 in amino acids: CASSLAEGKNTEAFF. The DNA of the CDR3 is TGCGCCAGCAGCTTGGCCGAGGGAAAGAACACTGAAGCTTTCTTT.

This clonotype was detected many times. This chain joins TRBV6-1 and TRBJ2-5; D is ambiguous. Trimming removed 8 bases from V and 7 bases from J, with 17 bases in between. Germline assignment: CDR1 MNHNS and CDR2 SASEGT. CDR3 length equals 13 residues. The CDR3 DNA reads TGTGCCAGCGACCCAGTGGCCAGCAGGACCCAGTACTTC. Translation gives CASDPVASRTQYF.